The 6 T cell receptor beta chains presented below share a single source sample, sequenced in a study of blood T cell repertoires in COVID-19. Measured with immunoSEQ multiplex PCR; TCRdb has only the in-frame clones, and not every one. The sample has 200,000 to 250,000 clones, 80% to 90% seen once. Sequencing input: peripheral blood. Receptors were obtained from a woman aged 55-69 years who had recovered from COVID-19.

CDR3 region: CASSEAPDSQETQYF. CDR3 DNA: TGTGCCAGCAGTGAAGCCCCGGACAGCCAAGAGACCCAGTACTTC. The V call is TRBV2, the J call TRBJ2-5; tentatively, D is TRBD1 (6 bases). Between the trimmed V and J ends, which lost 0 bases and 1 base, there was a span of 9 bases. The germline CDR1 and CDR2 sequences are SNHLY and FYNNEI. The CDR3 covers 15 residues.

The V call is TRBV7-3, the J call TRBJ2-2; maybe TRBD1 (6 bases). Germline V gene sequence: CDR1 SGHTA, CDR2 FQGTGA. The CDR3 length is 13 residues. Trimming cost V 5 bases and J 6 bases, with 10 bases left between them. The CDR3, as DNA: TGTGCCAGCAGCCTACAGGGTTCCGGGGAGCTGTTTTTT. Its translation: CASSLQGSGELFF.

This clone turned up a few times. V gene TRBV2 combines with J gene TRBJ2-2; the D gene is possibly TRBD1 (6 bases). Per the germline V gene, CDR1 is SNHLY and CDR2 is FYNNEI. V gave up 0 bases and J gave up 0 bases, with 8 bases separating them. The CDR3 length is 16 residues. This chain's CDR3 is CASSEAGTPNTGELFF. CDR3 in DNA: TGTGCCAGCAGTGAAGCGGGGACACCGAACACCGGGGAGCTGTTTTTT.

CDR3 in DNA: TGTGCCAGCAGCCGAAGTCAGGGGGCGAGGTCACCCCTCCACTTT. Translating gives CASSRSQGARSPLHF. The chain recombines TRBV7-9 with TRBJ1-6; 8 bases match TRBD1. Germline V CDR1 and CDR2: SEHNR, FQNEAQ (reference sequence). The V segment lost 5 bases and the J segment 10 bases; nucleotides outside the gene matches: 10. CDR3 length equals 15 residues.

This chain joins TRBV9 and TRBJ2-2; 12 bases are a match to TRBD2. The CDR3 has 17 amino acids. The germline V gene has CDR1 SGDLS and CDR2 YYNGEE. The trim removed 3 bases at V and 1 base at J, leaving 4 bases unmatched. CDR3 coding DNA: TGTGCCAGCAGCGCGCTAGCGGGGGGGCTGAACACCGGGGAGCTGTTTTTT. This encodes CASSALAGGLNTGELFF.

J is TRBJ1-5 and V is TRBV2; D possibly corresponds to TRBD1 (6 bases). The CDR3 consists of 14 residues. Trimming took off 6 bases at V and 1 base at J, with 10 bases between the two ends. Germline loops: CDR1 SNHLY, CDR2 FYNNEI. The CDR3 bases are TGTGCCAGCAGGAGCACAGGGAGCAATCAGCCCCAGCATTTT. It translates to CASRSTGSNQPQHF.